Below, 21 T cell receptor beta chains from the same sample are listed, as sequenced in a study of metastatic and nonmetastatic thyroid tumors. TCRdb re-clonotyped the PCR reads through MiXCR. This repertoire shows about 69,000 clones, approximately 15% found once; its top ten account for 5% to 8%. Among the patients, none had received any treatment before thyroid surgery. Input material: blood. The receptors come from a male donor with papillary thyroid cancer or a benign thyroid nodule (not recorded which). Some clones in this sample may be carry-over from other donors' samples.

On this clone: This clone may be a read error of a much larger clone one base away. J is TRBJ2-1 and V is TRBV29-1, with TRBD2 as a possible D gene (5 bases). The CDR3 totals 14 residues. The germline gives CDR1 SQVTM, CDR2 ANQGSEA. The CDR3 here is CIVVRGRARNEQFF. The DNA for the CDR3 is TGCATCGTTGTACGGGGTCGGGCCCGCAATGAGCAGTTCTTC.

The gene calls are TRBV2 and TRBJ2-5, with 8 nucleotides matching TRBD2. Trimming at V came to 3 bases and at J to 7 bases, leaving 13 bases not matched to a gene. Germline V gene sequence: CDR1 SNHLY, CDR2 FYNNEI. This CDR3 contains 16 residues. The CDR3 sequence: CASSDQGTRYGGTQYF. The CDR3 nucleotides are TGTGCCAGCAGTGACCAGGGGACTAGATATGGAGGGACCCAGTACTTC.

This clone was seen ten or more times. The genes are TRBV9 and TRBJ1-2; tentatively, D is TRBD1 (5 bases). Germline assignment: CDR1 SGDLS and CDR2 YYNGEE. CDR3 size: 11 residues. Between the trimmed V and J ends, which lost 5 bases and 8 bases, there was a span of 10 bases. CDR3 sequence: CASRSGYGYTF. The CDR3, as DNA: TGTGCCAGCAGGTCAGGGTACGGCTACACCTTC.

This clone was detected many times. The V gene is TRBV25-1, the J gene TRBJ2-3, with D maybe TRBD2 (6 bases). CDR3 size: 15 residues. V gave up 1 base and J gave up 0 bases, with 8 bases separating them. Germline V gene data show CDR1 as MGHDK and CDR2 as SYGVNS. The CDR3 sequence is CASSELADSTDTQYF. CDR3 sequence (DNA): TGTGCCAGCAGTGAATTAGCGGATAGCACAGATACGCAGTATTTT.

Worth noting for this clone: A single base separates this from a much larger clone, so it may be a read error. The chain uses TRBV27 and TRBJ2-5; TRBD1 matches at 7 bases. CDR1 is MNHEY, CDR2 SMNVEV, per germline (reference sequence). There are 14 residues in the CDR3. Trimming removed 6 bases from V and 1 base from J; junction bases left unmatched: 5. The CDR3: CASSSDRTQETQYF. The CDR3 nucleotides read TGTGCCAGCAGCTCGGACAGGACCCAAGAGACCCAGTACTTC.

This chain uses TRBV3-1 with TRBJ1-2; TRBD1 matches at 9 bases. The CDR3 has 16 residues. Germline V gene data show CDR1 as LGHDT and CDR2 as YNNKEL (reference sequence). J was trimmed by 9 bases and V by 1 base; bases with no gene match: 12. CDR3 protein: CASSQVLTGTGSCYTF. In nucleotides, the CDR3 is TGTGCCAGCAGCCAAGTCTTGACCGGGACAGGGAGCTGCTACACCTTC.

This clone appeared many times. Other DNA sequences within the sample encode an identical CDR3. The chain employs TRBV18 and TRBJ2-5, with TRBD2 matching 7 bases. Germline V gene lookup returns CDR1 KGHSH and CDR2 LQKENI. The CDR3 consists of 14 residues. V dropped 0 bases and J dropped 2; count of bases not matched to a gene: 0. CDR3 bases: TGTGCCAGCTCACCACCACTAGCGCAAGAGACCCAGTACTTC. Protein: CASSPPLAQETQYF.

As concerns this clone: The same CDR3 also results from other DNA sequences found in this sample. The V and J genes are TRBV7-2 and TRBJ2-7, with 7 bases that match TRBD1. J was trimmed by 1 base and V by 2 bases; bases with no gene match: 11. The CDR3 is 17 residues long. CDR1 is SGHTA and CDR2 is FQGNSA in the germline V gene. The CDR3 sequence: CASSLPKRQGGSYEQYF. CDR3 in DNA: TGTGCCAGCAGCTTACCGAAGCGACAGGGCGGATCCTACGAGCAGTACTTC.

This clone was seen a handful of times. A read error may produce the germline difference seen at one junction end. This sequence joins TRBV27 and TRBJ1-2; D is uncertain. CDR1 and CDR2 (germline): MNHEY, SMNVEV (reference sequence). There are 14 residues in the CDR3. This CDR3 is CASSLSLHLYVYTF. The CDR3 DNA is TGTGCCAGCAGTTTATCGTTACATCTATATGTCTACACCTTC.

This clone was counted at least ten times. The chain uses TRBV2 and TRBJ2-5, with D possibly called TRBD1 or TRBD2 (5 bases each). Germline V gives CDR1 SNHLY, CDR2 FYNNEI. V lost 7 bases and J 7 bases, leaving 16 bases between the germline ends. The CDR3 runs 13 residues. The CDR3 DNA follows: TGTGCCAGCACGGGACCCCGGGCGAGGACCCAGTACTTC. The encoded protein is CASTGPRARTQYF.

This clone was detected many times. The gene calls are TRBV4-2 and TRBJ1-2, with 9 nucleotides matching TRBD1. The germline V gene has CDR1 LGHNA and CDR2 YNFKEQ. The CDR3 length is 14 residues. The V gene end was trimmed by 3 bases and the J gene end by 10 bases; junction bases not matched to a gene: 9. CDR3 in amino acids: CASSQGTGMITYTF. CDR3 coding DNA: TGTGCCAGCAGCCAGGGGACAGGGATGATCACCTACACCTTC.

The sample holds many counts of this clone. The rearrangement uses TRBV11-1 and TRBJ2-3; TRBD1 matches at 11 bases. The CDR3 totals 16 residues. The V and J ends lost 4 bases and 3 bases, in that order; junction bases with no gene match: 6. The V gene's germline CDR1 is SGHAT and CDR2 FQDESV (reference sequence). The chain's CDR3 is CASSSGQGVRTDTQYF. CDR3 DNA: TGTGCCAGCAGCTCGGGACAGGGGGTTCGAACAGATACGCAGTATTTT.

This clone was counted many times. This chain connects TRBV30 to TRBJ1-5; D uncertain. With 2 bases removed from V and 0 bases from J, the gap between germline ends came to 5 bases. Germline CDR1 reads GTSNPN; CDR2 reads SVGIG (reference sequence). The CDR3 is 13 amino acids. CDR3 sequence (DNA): TGTGCCTGGAGTCAATATAGCAATCAGCCCCAGCATTTT. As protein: CAWSQYSNQPQHF.

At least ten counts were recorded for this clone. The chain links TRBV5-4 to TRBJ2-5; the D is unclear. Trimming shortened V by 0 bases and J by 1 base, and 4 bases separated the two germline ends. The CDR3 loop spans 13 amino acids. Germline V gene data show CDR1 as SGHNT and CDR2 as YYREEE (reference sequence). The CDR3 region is CASSLDVQETQYF. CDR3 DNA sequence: TGTGCCAGCAGCTTGGACGTCCAAGAGACCCAGTACTTC.

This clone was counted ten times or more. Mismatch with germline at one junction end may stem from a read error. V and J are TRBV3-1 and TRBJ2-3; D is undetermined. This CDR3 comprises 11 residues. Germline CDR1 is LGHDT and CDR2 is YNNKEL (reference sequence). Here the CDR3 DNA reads TGTGCCAGCAGCCAAACAGTTACGCAGTATTTT. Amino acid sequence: CASSQTVTQYF.

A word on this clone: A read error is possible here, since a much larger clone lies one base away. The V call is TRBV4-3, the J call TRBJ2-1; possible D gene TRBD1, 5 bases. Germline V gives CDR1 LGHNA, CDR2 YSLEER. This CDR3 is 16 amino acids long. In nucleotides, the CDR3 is TGCGCCAGCAGCCAAGACAGGGCAAGCTCCTACAATGATCAGTTCTTC. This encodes CASSQDRASSYNDQFF.

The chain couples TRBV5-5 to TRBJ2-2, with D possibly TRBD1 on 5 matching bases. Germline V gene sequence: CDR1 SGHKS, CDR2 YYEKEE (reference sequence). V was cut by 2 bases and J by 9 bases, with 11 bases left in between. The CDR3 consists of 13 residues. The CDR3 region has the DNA TGTGCCAGCAGCTTCAGGGATTGGCGGGAGCTGTTTTTT. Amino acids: CASSFRDWRELFF.

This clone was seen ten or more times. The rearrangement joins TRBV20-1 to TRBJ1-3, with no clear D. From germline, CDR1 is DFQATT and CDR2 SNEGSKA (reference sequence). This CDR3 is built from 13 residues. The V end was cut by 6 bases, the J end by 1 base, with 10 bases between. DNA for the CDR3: TGCAGTGCCCCGGACCTTTCTGGAAACACCATATATTTT. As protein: CSAPDLSGNTIYF.

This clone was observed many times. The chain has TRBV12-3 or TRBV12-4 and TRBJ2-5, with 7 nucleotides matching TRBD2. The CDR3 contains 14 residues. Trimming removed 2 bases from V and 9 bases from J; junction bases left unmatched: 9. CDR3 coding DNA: TGTGCCAGCAGTTTAACTCGGGGGGACGGGGCCCAGTACTTC. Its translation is CASSLTRGDGAQYF.

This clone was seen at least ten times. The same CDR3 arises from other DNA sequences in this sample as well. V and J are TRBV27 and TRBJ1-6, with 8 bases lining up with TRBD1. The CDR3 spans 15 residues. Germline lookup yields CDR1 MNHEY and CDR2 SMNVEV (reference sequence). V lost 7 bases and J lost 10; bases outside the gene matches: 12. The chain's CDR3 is CASKSIQGADSPLHF. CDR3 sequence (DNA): TGTGCCAGCAAAAGTATCCAGGGGGCGGACTCACCCCTCCACTTT.

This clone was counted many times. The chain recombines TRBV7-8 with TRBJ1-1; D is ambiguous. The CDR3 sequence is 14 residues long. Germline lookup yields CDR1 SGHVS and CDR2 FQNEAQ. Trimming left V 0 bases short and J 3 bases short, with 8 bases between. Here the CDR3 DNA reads TGTGCCAGCAGCTTAGCGAGGAGGTACACTGAAGCTTTCTTT. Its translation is CASSLARRYTEAFF.